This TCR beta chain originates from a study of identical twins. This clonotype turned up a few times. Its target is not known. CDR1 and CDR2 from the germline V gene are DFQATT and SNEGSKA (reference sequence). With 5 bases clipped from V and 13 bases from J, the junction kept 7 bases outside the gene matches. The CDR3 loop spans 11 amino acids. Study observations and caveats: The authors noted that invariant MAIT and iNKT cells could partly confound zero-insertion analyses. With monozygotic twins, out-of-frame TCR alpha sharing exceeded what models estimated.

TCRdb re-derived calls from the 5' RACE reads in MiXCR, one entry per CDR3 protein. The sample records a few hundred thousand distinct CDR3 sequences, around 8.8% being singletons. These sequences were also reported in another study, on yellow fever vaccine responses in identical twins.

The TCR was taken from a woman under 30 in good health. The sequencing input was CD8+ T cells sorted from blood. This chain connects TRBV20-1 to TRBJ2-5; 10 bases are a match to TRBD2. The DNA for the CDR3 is TGCAGTGCTCGGACTAGCGGTTTTTGGTACTTC. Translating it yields CSARTSGFWYF.